The clone carrying this T cell receptor beta chain appeared a single time. These data belong to a study of shared clonotypes between healthy human individuals. V dropped 0 bases and J dropped 6 bases, with 18 bases sitting between them. This CDR3 has 17 residues. Naive CD8 cells lacked CD45RO, underwent positive selection for CCR7 and left out terminally differentiated effector memory CD45RA+ cells. For every subset, genomic DNA was evenly distributed across several immunoSEQ plates. Libraries were prepared by immunoSEQ multiplex PCR; TCRdb keeps only in-frame clonotypes and omits some of them. The sample contains about 800,000 clones, about 96% of which appear only once.

The chain combines TRBV23-1 with TRBJ2-4; TRBD1 is a possible D gene (5 bases). TRBV23-1 carries the ORF label, with uncertain function. This receptor was identified in a man aged 25-45 years in good health. The sample consisted of naive CD8+ T cells sorted from blood. CDR3 sequence reads: CASSQSTPGKEGNIQYF. For the CDR3, the DNA is TGCGCCAGCAGTCAATCTACGCCAGGGAAGGAAGGAAACATTCAGTACTTC.